The 5 T cell receptor beta chains below come from one sample, sequenced in a study of spatial heterogeneity in lung cancer. Notes on the study in general: Tumor mutation counts were tracked by expanded intratumoral alpha and beta TCR counts.

These receptors' antigens are unknown. Specified time point: sample taken at primary tumor resection. One entry per CDR3 protein results from TCRdb running MiXCR on the 5' RACE reads. Of around 9,700 distinct CDR3 sequences in the sample, 7.9% were seen once. The source material was lung tumor tissue, sampled at surgery. These receptors all stem from a female donor with early-stage non-small cell lung cancer.

Here the CDR3 reads CASRSGTGVLGYTF. The CDR3 DNA follows: TGTGCCAGCAGATCCGGGACAGGGGTACTGGGCTACACCTTC. The chain joins TRBV6-1 to TRBJ1-2; the match to TRBD1 covers 10 bases. The CDR3 has 14 amino acids. The J segment lost 8 bases and the V segment lost 6 bases, leaving 9 bases of the junction unmatched. CDR1 is MNHNS and CDR2 is SASEGT in the germline V gene.

V usage is TRBV11-2 and J usage is TRBJ2-2; the match to TRBD1 covers 9 bases. CDR1 and CDR2 (germline): SGHAT, FQNNGV. This CDR3 is built from 14 residues. J lost 5 bases, V lost 11 bases, and 9 bases had no gene match. CDR3 residues: CAGQGQGRTGELFF. The CDR3 nucleotides are TGTGCCGGTCAGGGACAGGGTCGAACCGGGGAGCTGTTTTTT. Together with reference TRBV11-2 and TRBJ2-2, the CDR3 gives the full variable domain: EAGVAQSPRYKIIEKRQSVAFWCNPISGHATLYWYQQILGQGPKLLIQFQNNGVVDDSQLPKDRFSAERLKGVDSTLKIQPAKLEDSAVYLCAGQGQGRTGELFFGEGSRLTVL.

This clonotype was counted only a few times. V is TRBV18 and J is TRBJ2-3; D perhaps matches TRBD2 (6 bases). The CDR3 consists of 14 residues. Germline-derived CDR1 and CDR2 are KGHSH and LQKENI. V lost 3 bases, J lost 5 bases, and 12 bases lay in between. The CDR3 protein is CASSPGTLGDTQYF. The CDR3 coding sequence is TGTGCCAGCTCACCTGGGACTCTCGGAGATACGCAGTATTTT.

This clonotype occurred many times. The chain couples TRBV20-1 to TRBJ1-1; D is unclear. The CDR3 is 12 residues long. The germline V and J ends were trimmed by 2 bases and 12 bases, with 16 bases remaining between them. CDR1 is DFQATT and CDR2 is SNEGSKA in the germline V gene (reference sequence). The CDR3 sequence is CSARTPAGDPFF. The CDR3 DNA follows: TGCAGTGCTAGAACCCCAGCAGGAGACCCTTTCTTT.

This clonotype was observed at least ten times. The chain uses TRBV10-3 and TRBJ2-4; 9 bases fit TRBD2. After removal of 0 bases from V and 0 bases from J, the junction contained 6 bases not matched to a gene. Germline CDR1 and CDR2: ENHRY and SYGVKD. This CDR3 comprises 18 residues. CDR3 in DNA: TGTGCCATCAGTGAGTCGCTAGCGGGGCGACTAGCCAAAAACATTCAGTACTTC. It codes for CAISESLAGRLAKNIQYF.